This TCR beta chain was observed in a study of cytomegalovirus exposure and HLA in healthy donors. Study-level background: An early release of data contained some 80 million unique TCRs, which came from HLA-typed donors.

Comments on this clone: Its antigen is not identified. Compared with germline, one end of the junction differs, possibly owing to a read error.

Use of 60 Vbeta and 13 Jbeta primers characterized the PCR. Repertoires were generated with immunoSEQ multiplex PCR, while TCRdb's copy carries only in-frame clones and drops some. The data show about 140,000 clones, around 84% seen once. Though nominally healthy at sampling, donors likely had unrecorded immune exposures. Whole-study results and caveats: TCR beta V- and J-gene trimming, according to a later analysis, was linked to a missense DCLRE1C variant. Within an earlier analysis, most TCR beta V segments proved productive either about 87% or about 30% of the time.

CDR3 length: 14 amino acids. The germline CDR1 and CDR2 sequences are SGHTA and FQGNSA. Sequencing used PBMCs. This sequence joins TRBV7-2 and TRBJ2-2; 11 positions match TRBD2. The sequence was collected from a man in his forties or fifties in good health and CMV-seronegative. The CDR3 DNA reads as TGTGCCAGCAGCATAGCGGGGGGGGCCGGGGAGCTGTTTTTT. Protein product: CASSIAGGAGELFF.